The 28 T cell receptor beta chains listed next were all sequenced from one sample in a study of blood T cell repertoires in COVID-19. Using immunoSEQ multiplex PCR, the repertoire was profiled, and TCRdb retains in-frame clones only, with some absent. The sample has some 74,000 clones, around nine tenths seen once. Sample: peripheral blood. Receptor source: a man aged 45-65 years with active COVID-19.

The V and J genes are TRBV13 and TRBJ2-7; tentatively, D is TRBD1 (6 bases). Trimming pared 5 bases from V and 1 base from J, leaving 9 bases between. The CDR3 runs 13 residues. Germline V gives CDR1 PRHDT, CDR2 FYEKMQ (reference sequence). CDR3 amino acids: CASSQQGSYEQYF. In DNA form, the CDR3 reads TGTGCCAGCAGCCAACAGGGTTCCTACGAGCAGTACTTC.

The chain recombines TRBV5-1 with TRBJ1-1; D is ambiguous. V lost 2 bases and J 1 base, leaving 6 bases between the germline ends. CDR3 length: 13 residues. In germline, CDR1 is SGHRS, CDR2 YFSETQ. The CDR3 reads CASSFTANTEAFF. The CDR3 nucleotides are TGCGCCAGCAGCTTCACAGCGAACACTGAAGCTTTCTTT.

The V and J genes are TRBV7-2 and TRBJ1-1, with D possibly matching TRBD1 (6 bases). V was trimmed by 4 bases and J by 2 bases, leaving 8 bases between them. Per germline, CDR1 SGHTA and CDR2 FQGNSA. CDR3 size: 13 residues. The CDR3 spells CASSSGVNTEAFF. For the CDR3, the DNA is TGTGCCAGCAGCTCAGGGGTAAACACTGAAGCTTTCTTT.

The rearrangement links TRBV3-1 (or the pseudogene TRBV3-2) to TRBJ1-2; 10 positions agree with TRBD1. With V trimmed by 0 bases and J by 12 bases, 13 bases remained unmatched. CDR3 length: 16 residues. Germline assignment: CDR1 LGHDT and CDR2 YNNKEL (reference sequence). CDR3: CASSQEAEGTGEVHTF. CDR3 sequence (DNA): TGTGCCAGCAGCCAAGAGGCGGAGGGGACAGGGGAAGTCCACACCTTC.

V usage is TRBV21-1 and J usage is TRBJ2-1; the table's D call, TRBD2, was not checked against the DNA. TRBV21-1 is assigned pseudogene status. The CDR3 length is 13 residues. The CDR3 region is CASSKGWRIEQFF. The CDR3 region has the DNA TGTGCCAGCAGCAAAGGTTGGCGGATTGAGCAGTTCTTC.

This clone was recorded only once. The CDR3 loop is CASSFGTSVTSQETQYF. CDR3 bases: TGTGCCAGCAGCTTCGGGACTAGCGTTACGAGCCAAGAGACCCAGTACTTC. The chain joins TRBV5-4 to TRBJ2-5, with 10 bases that match TRBD2. Germline V gene data show CDR1 as SGHNT and CDR2 as YYREEE (reference sequence). The CDR3 is made up of 17 amino acids. V was pared by 2 bases and J by 1 base, with 8 bases of the junction left unmatched.

The V gene is TRBV5-1, the J gene TRBJ2-2; D is perhaps TRBD1 (5 bases). Germline lookup yields CDR1 SGHRS and CDR2 YFSETQ. CDR3 length: 15 residues. The V end was cut by 0 bases, the J end by 4 bases, with 10 bases between. CDR3 DNA sequence: TGCGCCAGCAGCTTGGGTTTAGGGGTCACCGGGGAGCTGTTTTTT. It translates to CASSLGLGVTGELFF. The whole variable domain, remainder taken from reference TRBV5-1 and TRBJ2-2, is KAGVTQTPRYLIKTRGQQVTLSCSPISGHRSVSWYQQTPGQGLQFLFEYFSETQRNKGNFPGRFSGRQFSNSRSEMNVSTLELGDSALYLCASSLGLGVTGELFFGEGSRLTVL.

CDR3 region: CASSLGPDQPQHF. Here the CDR3 DNA reads TGTGCCAGCAGCCTGGGGCCCGATCAGCCCCAGCATTTT. This chain uses TRBV5-6 with TRBJ1-5, with D maybe TRBD1 (5 bases). Trimming took off 4 bases at V and 5 bases at J, with 10 bases between the two ends. Looked up from germline, CDR1 is SGHDT and CDR2 is YYEEEE. This CDR3 spans 13 amino acids.

The chain carries TRBV7-9 and TRBJ1-2, with D possibly being TRBD1 (5 bases). The germline V and J ends were trimmed by 5 bases and 1 base, with 17 bases remaining between them. The germline V gene encodes CDR1 SEHNR and CDR2 FQNEAQ (reference sequence). CDR3 length: 16 amino acids. The chain's CDR3 is CASSQTDRILNYGYTF. The CDR3 nucleotides read TGTGCCAGCAGCCAGACAGACCGCATACTTAACTATGGCTACACCTTC.

The chain recombines TRBV4-1 with TRBJ1-4, with 8 bases matching TRBD1. The CDR3 consists of 14 residues. The V gene's germline CDR1 is MGHRA and CDR2 YSYEKL. V dropped 5 bases and J dropped 8; count of bases not matched to a gene: 7. The CDR3 DNA is TGCGCCAGCAGCTTCCGACAGGGGTGGGAAAAACTGTTTTTT. Its protein is CASSFRQGWEKLFF.

This clone was seen a single time. This sequence joins TRBV4-2 and TRBJ2-5; D perhaps matches TRBD1 (5 bases). CDR1 and CDR2 (germline): LGHNA, YNFKEQ. Deletions cut 2 bases from V and 5 bases from J, with 18 bases between. The CDR3 extends over 16 amino acids. The CDR3 reads CASSQRADGAGETQYF. The CDR3 bases are TGTGCCAGCAGCCAACGTGCTGATGGGGCAGGGGAGACCCAGTACTTC.

In DNA form, the CDR3 reads TGTGCCAGCAGAGGAGACAGGCCTGGGGCCAACGTCCTGACTTTC. As protein: CASRGDRPGANVLTF. V is TRBV6-5 and J is TRBJ2-6; tentative D call: TRBD1 (6 bases). V was pared by 6 bases and J by 2 bases, with 11 bases between. CDR1 and CDR2 (germline): MNHEY, SVGAGI. The length of the CDR3 is 15 residues.

The rearrangement uses TRBV7-2 and TRBJ2-5; no firm D call. The CDR3 sequence is 14 residues long. Germline V gene lookup returns CDR1 SGHTA and CDR2 FQGNSA. Trimming pared 0 bases from V and 2 bases from J, leaving 7 bases between. The CDR3 here is CASSLAGTQETQYF. As DNA, the CDR3 is TGTGCCAGCAGCTTAGCGGGCACGCAAGAGACCCAGTACTTC.

As DNA, the CDR3 is TGTGCCAGCAGCCCGGGGGTGTTGGTTCTCACATCTGGGGCCAACGTCCTGACTTTC. Translation: CASSPGVLVLTSGANVLTF. The chain carries TRBV5-8 and TRBJ2-6, with D perhaps TRBD2 (6 bases). Trimming left V 4 bases short and J 1 base short, with 21 bases between. The CDR3 runs to 19 residues. Germline loops: CDR1 SGHTS, CDR2 YDEGEE.

The V call is TRBV5-1, the J call TRBJ1-1; D might be TRBD1 (6 bases). This CDR3 contains 13 residues. V was shortened by 3 bases and J by 6 bases, with 12 bases between the two germline ends. From germline, CDR1 is SGHRS and CDR2 YFSETQ. The CDR3 loop is CASSSGQTPEAFF. The CDR3 nucleotides read TGCGCCAGCAGCTCCGGACAGACCCCTGAAGCTTTCTTT. Full variable domain (remainder filled in from reference TRBV5-1 and TRBJ1-1): KAGVTQTPRYLIKTRGQQVTLSCSPISGHRSVSWYQQTPGQGLQFLFEYFSETQRNKGNFPGRFSGRQFSNSRSEMNVSTLELGDSALYLCASSSGQTPEAFFGQGTRLTVV.

The chain uses TRBV28 and TRBJ1-2, with TRBD1 identical over 10 bases. CDR3 length: 16 residues. The V gene end was trimmed by 5 bases and the J gene end by 8 bases; junction bases not matched to a gene: 14. CDR1 is MDHEN and CDR2 is SYDVKM in the germline V gene. The DNA of the CDR3 is TGTGCCAGCAGTCGACAGGGGGCGCGTCCGTGGACCGGCTACACCTTC. Translating it yields CASSRQGARPWTGYTF.

The chain recombines TRBV2 with TRBJ1-2; no clear D. Germline CDR1 reads SNHLY; CDR2 reads FYNNEI. This CDR3 comprises 11 residues. The V and J ends lost 8 bases and 8 bases respectively, with 12 bases between them. For the CDR3, the DNA is TGTGCCAGCCGTTTTTATGAGGGCTACACCTTC. Amino acid sequence: CASRFYEGYTF. Full variable domain (rest looked up from reference TRBV2 and TRBJ1-2): EPEVTQTPSHQVTQMGQEVILRCVPISNHLYFYWYRQILGQKVEFLVSFYNNEISEKSEIFDDQFSVERPDGSNFTLKIRSTKLEDSAMYFCASRFYEGYTFGSGTRLTVV.

The chain is built from TRBV16 and TRBJ1-2; D perhaps matches TRBD1 (5 bases). Germline-derived CDR1 and CDR2 are KGHSY and FQNENV. The CDR3 is 14 residues long. Deletions cut 4 bases from V and 2 bases from J, with 11 bases between. The CDR3 spells CASSRAQGNYGYTF. The CDR3 DNA sequence: TGTGCCAGCAGCCGGGCCCAGGGCAACTATGGCTACACCTTC.

This sequence joins TRBV18 and TRBJ1-4; no clear D gene. This CDR3 has 14 amino acids. The germline V gene encodes CDR1 KGHSH and CDR2 LQKENI. The V and J ends lost 3 bases and 0 bases respectively, with 5 bases between them. The CDR3 DNA reads TGTGCCAGCTCACCCTCAGCAACTAATGAAAAACTGTTTTTT. Protein product: CASSPSATNEKLFF.

The chain combines TRBV9 with TRBJ2-3, with 8 bases that match TRBD2. V was pared by 1 base and J by 5 bases, with 15 bases of the junction left unmatched. Germline CDR1 and CDR2: SGDLS and YYNGEE. The CDR3 totals 18 residues. The CDR3 DNA sequence: TGTGCCAGCAGCGTATCACCCTCTCGAGCGGGGGCGGTAGATACGCAGTATTTT. Protein: CASSVSPSRAGAVDTQYF.

The CDR3 spells CASSGVGLAGPYEQYF. The DNA for the CDR3 is TGCGCCAGCAGCGGAGTGGGACTAGCGGGCCCCTACGAGCAGTACTTC. The V and J genes are TRBV5-1 and TRBJ2-7; 12 nucleotides align to TRBD2. The V gene's germline CDR1 is SGHRS and CDR2 YFSETQ. J was trimmed by 2 bases and V by 4 bases; bases with no gene match: 7. This CDR3 region has 16 residues. Together with reference TRBV5-1 and TRBJ2-7, the CDR3 gives the full variable domain: KAGVTQTPRYLIKTRGQQVTLSCSPISGHRSVSWYQQTPGQGLQFLFEYFSETQRNKGNFPGRFSGRQFSNSRSEMNVSTLELGDSALYLCASSGVGLAGPYEQYFGPGTRLTVT.

The chain carries TRBV14 and TRBJ2-1; 8 bases fit TRBD2. The CDR3 sequence is 15 residues long. After removal of 4 bases from V and 0 bases from J, the junction contained 2 bases not matched to a gene. Per the germline V gene, CDR1 is SGHDN and CDR2 is FVKESK. CDR3 in DNA: TGTGCCAGCAGCCCCGGACTAGCCTCCTACAATGAGCAGTTCTTC. Translated: CASSPGLASYNEQFF.

The rearrangement links TRBV27 to TRBJ1-5; D not certain. The CDR3 covers 12 residues. Trimming took off 5 bases at V and 3 bases at J, with 5 bases between the two ends. Looked up from germline, CDR1 is MNHEY and CDR2 is SMNVEV (reference sequence). The CDR3 spells CASSPLNQPQHF. Here the CDR3 DNA reads TGTGCCAGCAGTCCTCTCAATCAGCCCCAGCATTTT.

The chain is built from TRBV7-3 and TRBJ1-3; D is perhaps TRBD1 (5 bases). V was trimmed by 5 bases and J by 1 base, leaving 9 bases between them. The length of the CDR3 is 14 residues. Germline V gene sequence: CDR1 SGHTA, CDR2 FQGTGA. CDR3 sequence (DNA): TGTGCCAGCAGCATCGACAGTTCTGGAAACACCATATATTTT. Translation gives CASSIDSSGNTIYF.

The CDR3 DNA is TGTGCCACCAGTGACAAAGGGACAGGGCTTCTGACCCAGTACTTC. Encoded protein: CATSDKGTGLLTQYF. The chain uses TRBV24-1 and TRBJ2-5, with 9 bases fitting TRBD1. This CDR3 is 15 amino acids long. Germline V gene sequence: CDR1 KGHDR, CDR2 SFDVKD. V lost 4 bases to trimming and J lost 7 bases; unmatched junction nucleotides: 9.

V usage is TRBV4-1 and J usage is TRBJ1-1; 7 bases map to TRBD1. CDR3 size: 15 residues. Germline-derived CDR1 and CDR2 are MGHRA and YSYEKL. With V trimmed by 5 bases and J by 1 base, 7 bases remained unmatched. The CDR3, as DNA: TGCGCCAGCAGCGCGTACGGGACAGCGAACACTGAAGCTTTCTTT. Translation: CASSAYGTANTEAFF.

This sequence joins TRBV28 and TRBJ1-3; the D gene is possibly TRBD1 (6 bases). V was trimmed by 7 bases and J by 0 bases, leaving 13 bases between them. The CDR3 spans 15 residues. Germline-derived CDR1 and CDR2 are MDHEN and SYDVKM. This CDR3 reads CASTQTGRSGNTIYF. CDR3 sequence (DNA): TGTGCCAGCACTCAGACAGGCCGCTCTGGAAACACCATATATTTT.

The chain carries TRBV6-5 and TRBJ2-4; a weak D match, TRBD2 (5 bases). V was pared by 0 bases and J by 2 bases, with 11 bases between. This CDR3 spans 16 amino acids. CDR1 and CDR2 from the germline V gene are MNHEY and SVGAGI. CDR3 sequence reads: CASSYSRGLTKNIQYF. DNA of the CDR3: TGTGCCAGCAGTTACTCTCGCGGGTTAACCAAAAACATTCAGTACTTC.